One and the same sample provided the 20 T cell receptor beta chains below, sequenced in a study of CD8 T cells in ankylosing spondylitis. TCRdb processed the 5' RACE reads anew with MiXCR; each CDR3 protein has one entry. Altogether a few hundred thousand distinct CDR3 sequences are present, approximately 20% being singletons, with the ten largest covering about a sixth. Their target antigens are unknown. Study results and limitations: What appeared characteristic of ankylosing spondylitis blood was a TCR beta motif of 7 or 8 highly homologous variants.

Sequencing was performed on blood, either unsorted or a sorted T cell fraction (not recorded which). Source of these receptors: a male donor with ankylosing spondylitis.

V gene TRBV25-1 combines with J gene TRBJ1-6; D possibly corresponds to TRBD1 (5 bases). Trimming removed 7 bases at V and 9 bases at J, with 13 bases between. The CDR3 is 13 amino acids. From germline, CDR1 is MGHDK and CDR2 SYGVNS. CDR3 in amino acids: CASTPGLGSPLHF. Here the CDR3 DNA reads TGTGCCAGCACCCCGGGACTCGGTTCACCCCTCCACTTT.

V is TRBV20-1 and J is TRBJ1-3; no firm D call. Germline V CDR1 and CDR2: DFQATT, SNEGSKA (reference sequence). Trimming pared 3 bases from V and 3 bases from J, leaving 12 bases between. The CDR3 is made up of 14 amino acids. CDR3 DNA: TGCAGTGCTAGTCCCGGGGATTTTGGAAACACCATATATTTT. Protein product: CSASPGDFGNTIYF.

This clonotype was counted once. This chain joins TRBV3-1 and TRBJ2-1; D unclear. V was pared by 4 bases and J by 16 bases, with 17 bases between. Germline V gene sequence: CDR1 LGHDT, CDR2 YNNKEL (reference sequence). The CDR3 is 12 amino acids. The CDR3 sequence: CASSPRKSAIFF. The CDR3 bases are TGTGCCAGCAGCCCTCGTAAGTCGGCGATTTTCTTC.

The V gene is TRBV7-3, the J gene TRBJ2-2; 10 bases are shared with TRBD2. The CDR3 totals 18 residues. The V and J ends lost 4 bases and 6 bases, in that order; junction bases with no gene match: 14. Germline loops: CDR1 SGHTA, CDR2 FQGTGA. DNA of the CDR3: TGTGCCAGCAGCTCTAGGACTCTCGGGACTAGCGAGGCCGGGGAGCTGTTTTTT. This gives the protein CASSSRTLGTSEAGELFF.

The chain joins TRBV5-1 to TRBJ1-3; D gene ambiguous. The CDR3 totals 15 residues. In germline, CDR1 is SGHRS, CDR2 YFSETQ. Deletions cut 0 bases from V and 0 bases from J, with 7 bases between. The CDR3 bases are TGCGCCAGCAGCTTGGACGGGCACTCTGGAAACACCATATATTTT. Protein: CASSLDGHSGNTIYF.

The CDR3 sequence: CASSLGTPGGYEQFF. CDR3 nucleotide sequence: TGTGCCAGCAGCCTCGGTACCCCCGGGGGCTATGAGCAGTTCTTC. This sequence joins TRBV12-3 or TRBV12-4 and TRBJ2-1; D is tentatively TRBD1 or TRBD2 (6 bases each). Trimming pared 6 bases from V and 8 bases from J, leaving 20 bases between. CDR3 size: 15 residues.

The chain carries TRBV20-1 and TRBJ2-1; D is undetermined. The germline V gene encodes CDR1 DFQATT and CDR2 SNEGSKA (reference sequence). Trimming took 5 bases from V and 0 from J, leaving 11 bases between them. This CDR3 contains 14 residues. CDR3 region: CSAYTLSSYNEQFF. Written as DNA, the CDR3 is TGCAGTGCTTACACCCTTAGCTCCTACAATGAGCAGTTCTTC.

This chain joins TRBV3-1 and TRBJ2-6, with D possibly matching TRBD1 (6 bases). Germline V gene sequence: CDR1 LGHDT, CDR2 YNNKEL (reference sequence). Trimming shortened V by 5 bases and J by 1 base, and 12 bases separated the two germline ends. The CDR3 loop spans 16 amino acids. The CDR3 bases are TGTGCCAGCAGCGGAAACACAGGGTCTGGGGCCAACGTCCTGACTTTC. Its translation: CASSGNTGSGANVLTF. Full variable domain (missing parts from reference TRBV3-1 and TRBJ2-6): DTAVSQTPKYLVTQMGNDKSIKCEQNLGHDTMYWYKQDSKKFLKIMFSYNNKELIINETVPNRFSPKSPDKAHLNLHINSLELGDSAVYFCASSGNTGSGANVLTFGAGSRLTVL.

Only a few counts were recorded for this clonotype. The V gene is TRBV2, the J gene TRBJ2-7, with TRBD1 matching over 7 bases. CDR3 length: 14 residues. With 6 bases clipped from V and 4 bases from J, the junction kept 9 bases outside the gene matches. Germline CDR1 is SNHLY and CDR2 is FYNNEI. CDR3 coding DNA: TGTGCCAGCAGAAGGACAGGCGGGTATTACGAGCAGTACTTC. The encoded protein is CASRRTGGYYEQYF.

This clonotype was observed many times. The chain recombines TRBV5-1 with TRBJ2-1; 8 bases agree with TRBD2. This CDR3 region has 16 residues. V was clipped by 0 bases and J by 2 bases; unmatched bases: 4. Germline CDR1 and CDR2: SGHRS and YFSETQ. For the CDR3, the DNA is TGCGCCAGCAGCTTGGTCGGGAGGGACACCTACAATGAGCAGTTCTTC. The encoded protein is CASSLVGRDTYNEQFF.

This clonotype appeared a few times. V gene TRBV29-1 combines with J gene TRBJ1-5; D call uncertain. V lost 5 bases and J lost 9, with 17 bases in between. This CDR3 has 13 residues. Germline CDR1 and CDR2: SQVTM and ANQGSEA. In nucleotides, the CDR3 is TGCAGCGTTCAGGTGGTCTCGCCGGGGCCCCAGCATTTT. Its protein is CSVQVVSPGPQHF.

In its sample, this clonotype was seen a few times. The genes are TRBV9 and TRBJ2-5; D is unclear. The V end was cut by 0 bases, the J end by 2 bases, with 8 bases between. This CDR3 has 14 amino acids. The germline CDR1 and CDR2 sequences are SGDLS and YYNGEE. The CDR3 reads CASSVDGRQETQYF. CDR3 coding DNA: TGTGCCAGCAGCGTAGATGGCAGACAAGAGACCCAGTACTTC.

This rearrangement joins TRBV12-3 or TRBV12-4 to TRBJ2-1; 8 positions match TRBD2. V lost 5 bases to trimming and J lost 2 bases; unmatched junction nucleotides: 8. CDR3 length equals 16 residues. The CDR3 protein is CASSRRRSGAYNEQFF. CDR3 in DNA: TGTGCCAGCAGTCGGAGACGTAGCGGGGCCTACAATGAGCAGTTCTTC.

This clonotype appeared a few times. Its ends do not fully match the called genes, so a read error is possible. CDR3 coding DNA: TGTGCCAGCAGTCCGGGACGGGAGATCTCGGTCTTC. Its protein is CASSPGREISVF. The rearrangement uses TRBV12-3 or TRBV12-4 and TRBJ2-1, with a tentative D call TRBD2 (6 bases). This CDR3 has 12 amino acids.

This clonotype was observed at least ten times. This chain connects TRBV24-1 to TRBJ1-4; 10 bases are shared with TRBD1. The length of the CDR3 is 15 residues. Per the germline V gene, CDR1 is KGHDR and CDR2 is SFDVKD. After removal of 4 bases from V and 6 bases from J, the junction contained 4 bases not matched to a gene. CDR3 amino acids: CATSDTGTGDEKLFF. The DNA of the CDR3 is TGTGCCACCAGTGACACCGGGACAGGGGATGAAAAACTGTTTTTT.

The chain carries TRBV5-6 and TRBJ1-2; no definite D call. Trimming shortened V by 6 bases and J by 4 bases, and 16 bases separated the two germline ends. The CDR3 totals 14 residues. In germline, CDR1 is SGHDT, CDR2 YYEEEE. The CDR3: CASILSGRSYGYTF. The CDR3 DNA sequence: TGTGCCAGCATCTTATCGGGCAGAAGCTATGGCTACACCTTC. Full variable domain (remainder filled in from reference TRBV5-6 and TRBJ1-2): DAGVTQSPTHLIKTRGQQVTLRCSPKSGHDTVSWYQQALGQGPQFIFQYYEEEERQRGNFPDRFSGHQFPNYSSELNVNALLLGDSALYLCASILSGRSYGYTFGSGTRLTVV.

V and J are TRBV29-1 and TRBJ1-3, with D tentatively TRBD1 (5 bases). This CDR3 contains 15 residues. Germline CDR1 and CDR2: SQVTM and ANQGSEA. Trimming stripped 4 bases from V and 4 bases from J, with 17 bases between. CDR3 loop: CSVAWDLNQGNTIYF. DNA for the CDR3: TGCAGCGTTGCCTGGGACCTGAACCAAGGAAACACCATATATTTT.

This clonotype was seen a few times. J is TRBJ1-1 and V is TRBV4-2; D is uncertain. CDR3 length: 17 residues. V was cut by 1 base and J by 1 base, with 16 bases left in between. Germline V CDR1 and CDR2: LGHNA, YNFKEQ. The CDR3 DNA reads TGTGCCAGCAGCCAAGCTAAAGGGCTCCGGGAGAACACTGAAGCTTTCTTT. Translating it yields CASSQAKGLRENTEAFF.

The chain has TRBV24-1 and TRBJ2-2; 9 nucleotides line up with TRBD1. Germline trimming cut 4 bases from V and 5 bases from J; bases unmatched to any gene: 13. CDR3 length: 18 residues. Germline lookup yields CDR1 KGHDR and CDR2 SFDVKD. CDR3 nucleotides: TGTGCCACCAGTGAAATTGGACAGGGGACGGTGAATACCGGGGAGCTGTTTTTT. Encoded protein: CATSEIGQGTVNTGELFF.

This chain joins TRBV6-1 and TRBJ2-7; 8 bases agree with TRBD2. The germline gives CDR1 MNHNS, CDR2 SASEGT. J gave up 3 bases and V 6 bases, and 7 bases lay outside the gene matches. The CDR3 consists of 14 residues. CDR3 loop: CASRSGTRDYEQYF. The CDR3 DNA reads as TGTGCCAGCAGATCCGGGACTAGAGACTACGAGCAGTACTTC.